The rows below give T cell receptor beta chains drawn from one sample of a study of vaccination and CD4 T cells after COVID-19. TCRdb redid the calling of the PCR reads with MiXCR, one entry per CDR3 protein. This table holds about 18,000 distinct CDR3 sequences, 50% found once. These receptors lack a known antigen. The sequencing sample was made of CD4+ T cells from blood, cultured in vitro. The receptors here all came from a human donor who had recovered from COVID-19. The CDR3 runs from the conserved cysteine through the conserved F or W. The D gene is left open where the match is weak. Size values are once, few and many counts, or a class for expanded clones, and some rows have none.

TRBD2,TRBJ2-1,TRBV7-3,-,14,CASSLAGGYNEQFF,TGTGCCAGCAGCTTAGCGGGAGGATACAATGAGCAGTTCTTC
-,TRBJ1-1,TRBV19,-,12,CASSIGETEAFF,TGTGCCAGTAGTATAGGTGAGACTGAAGCTTTCTTT
-,TRBJ1-1,TRBV5-1,-,16,CASSDISGPTNTEAFF,TGCGCCAGCAGCGACATTAGCGGCCCAACGAACACTGAAGCTTTCTTT
-,TRBJ2-5,TRBV11-2,-,11,CASSREETQYF,TGTGCCAGCAGCCGGGAAGAGACCCAGTACTTC
TRBD1,TRBJ2-1,TRBV20-1,-,11,CRAGQGNEQFF,TGCAGAGCGGGACAGGGTAATGAGCAGTTCTTC
-,TRBJ2-6,TRBV15,-,18,CATSRGPAYSTGANVLTF,TGTGCCACCAGCAGAGGTCCGGCATACTCTACTGGGGCCAACGTCCTGACTTTC
-,TRBJ2-4,TRBV7-9,once,16,CASSDPLGGAENIQYF,TGTGCCAGCAGCGATCCTCTGGGAGGTGCAGAGAACATTCAGTACTTC
-,TRBJ1-2,TRBV7-9,few,13,CASSLEQGRGYTF,TGTGCCAGCAGCTTAGAACAGGGACGTGGCTACACCTTC
-,TRBJ2-3,TRBV24-1,-,13,CATSDGASDTQYF,TGTGCCACCAGTGATGGGGCCTCAGATACGCAGTATTTT
TRBD1,TRBJ1-6,TRBV28,-,16,CASTSTGTGPDSPLHF,TGTGCCAGCACCTCAACCGGGACAGGGCCAGATTCACCCCTCCACTTT
TRBD2,TRBJ2-7,TRBV20-1,-,16,CSARDLGTSAQWEQYF,TGCAGTGCTAGAGATCTTGGGACTAGCGCACAGTGGGAGCAGTACTTC
TRBD1,TRBJ1-4,TRBV6-1,-,14,CASRDRERDEKLFF,TGTGCCAGCAGGGACAGGGAAAGGGATGAAAAACTGTTTTTT
-,TRBJ2-7,TRBV20-1,few,15,CSARVRTSWGYEQYF,TGCAGTGCTAGAGTACGGACCTCCTGGGGATACGAGCAGTACTTC
TRBD1,TRBJ1-2,TRBV27,-,13,CASSLTGGSGYTF,TGTGCCAGCAGTTTGACAGGGGGCAGTGGCTACACCTTC
-,TRBJ2-4,TRBV4-1,-,15,CASSPRWDSQAIQYF,TGCGCCAGCAGCCCCCGGTGGGATAGTCAGGCCATTCAGTACTTC
TRBD1,TRBJ1-2,TRBV20-1,-,14,CSIRGQGGNYGYTF,TGCAGTATACGGGGACAGGGGGGTAACTATGGCTACACCTTC
-,TRBJ1-3,TRBV20-1,-,13,CSARWGSGNTIYF,TGCAGTGCCCGTTGGGGGTCCGGAAACACCATATATTTT
-,TRBJ2-6,TRBV2,few,18,CASSGTGTESSGANVLTF,TGTGCCAGCAGTGGAACCGGGACCGAGAGCTCTGGGGCCAACGTCCTGACTTTC
-,TRBJ1-1,TRBV10-3,few,14,CAISGGGRNTEAFF,TGTGCCATCAGTGGAGGGGGGCGAAACACTGAAGCTTTCTTT
-,TRBJ2-4,TRBV6-2/TRBV6-3,-,15,CASSYDGLAKNIQYF,TGTGCCAGCAGTTACGACGGACTAGCCAAAAACATTCAGTACTTC
TRBD1,TRBJ1-2,TRBV20-1,few,15,CSAWGTGFSNYGYTF,TGCAGTGCCTGGGGGACAGGGTTTTCTAACTATGGCTACACCTTC
TRBD2,TRBJ2-1,TRBV6-1,few,14,CASRGLAGDNEQFF,TGTGCCAGCAGGGGACTAGCGGGGGATAATGAGCAGTTCTTC
TRBD1,TRBJ1-1,TRBV9,-,14,CASRLSTGAGEAFF,TGTGCCAGCAGGCTCTCTACAGGGGCGGGTGAAGCTTTCTTT
-,TRBJ2-7,TRBV11-2,-,11,CASSFGHEQYF,TGTGCCAGCAGCTTTGGCCACGAGCAGTACTTC
TRBD1,TRBJ1-6,TRBV7-2,-,14,CASSPRQGGSPLHF,TGTGCCAGCAGCCCCCGACAGGGCGGATCACCCCTCCACTTT
TRBD1,TRBJ2-1,TRBV24-1,-,14,CATSDEDRVDEQFF,TGTGCCACCAGTGATGAGGACAGGGTGGATGAGCAGTTCTTC
-,TRBJ2-7,TRBV7-7,-,13,CASSPGAGAEQYF,TGTGCTAGCAGCCCCGGTGCCGGCGCCGAGCAGTACTTC
-,TRBJ1-1,TRBV2,-,14,CASSVVETGTEAFF,TGTGCCAGCAGTGTGGTGGAGACGGGCACTGAAGCTTTCTTT
-,TRBJ1-3,TRBV12-3/TRBV12-4,once,15,CASSLGRRFGNTIYF,TGTGCCAGCAGTTTAGGCAGAAGATTCGGAAACACCATATATTTT
-,TRBJ2-5,TRBV10-2,-,14,CASSYGENQETQYF,TGCGCCAGCAGCTACGGGGAAAACCAAGAGACCCAGTACTTC
-,TRBJ2-1,TRBV6-1,-,14,CASSTDSSYNEQFF,TGTGCCAGCAGTACGGACAGCTCCTACAATGAGCAGTTCTTC
-,TRBJ1-1,TRBV19,-,14,CASSQGGERTEAFF,TGTGCCAGTAGTCAGGGCGGGGAGAGGACTGAAGCTTTCTTT
TRBD1,TRBJ2-5,TRBV7-7,-,14,CASSLGGDRLTQYF,TGTGCCAGCAGTTTAGGTGGGGACAGACTTACCCAGTACTTC
-,TRBJ2-3,TRBV7-3,few,14,CASSQGGEADTQYF,TGTGCCAGCAGCCAAGGGGGAGAGGCAGATACGCAGTATTTT
-,TRBJ1-1,TRBV11-2,-,14,CASSLEGGNTEAFF,TGTGCCAGCAGCTTGGAAGGGGGAAACACTGAAGCTTTCTTT